This T cell receptor beta chain was profiled in a study of blood T cell repertoires in COVID-19. Study context: There were acute and convalescent COVID-19 samples, and they came from the United States, Italy and Spain. The cDNA or gDNA used as material had been derived from T cells, B-cell-depleted T cells, or PBMCs.

Under the authors' procedure: From reference gene primer amplification, estimates of nucleated cell counts were derived. This table comes from immunoSEQ multiplex PCR, and its TCRdb copy is limited to in-frame clones, with some not included. That table is the source of V, J and clone size, and D and trimming were worked out from the DNA. The sample records over 60,000 clones, 86% being singletons. Germline-derived CDR1 and CDR2 are SGDLS and YYNGEE. V was trimmed by 5 bases and J by 1 base, leaving 9 bases between them. This CDR3 region has 14 residues. The rearrangement links TRBV9 to TRBJ2-2; D is possibly TRBD2 (5 bases). Sequencing was done on a sample of peripheral blood. The clonotype was recovered from a man aged 65 to 85 with active or convalescent COVID-19. CDR3 bases: TGTGCCAGCAGTGTCCGGGGGAACACCGGGGAGCTGTTTTTT. Its translation: CASSVRGNTGELFF.